This T cell receptor beta chain appears in the sequencing data of a study of beta chain features in type 1 diabetes. Expressed TCRB transcripts were sequenced because the entire RNA isolate underwent reverse transcription. Some clones are missing from TCRdb's copy, which holds only in-frame ones; the method was immunoSEQ multiplex PCR. The table includes 500,000 to 700,000 clones, 15% to 19% detected once. The CDR3 is 14 residues long. Germline CDR1 reads SGHAT; CDR2 reads FQNNGV. The ends were cut back, 4 bases at V and 5 bases at J, with 14 bases in the middle. Sequenced input: naive CD4+ T cells from blood. The receptor was isolated from a man aged 18 to 30 in good health. The chain employs TRBV11-2 and TRBJ2-5, with D possibly matching TRBD2 (5 bases). This chain's CDR3 is CASSYPAGSETQYF. Written as DNA, the CDR3 is TGTGCCAGCAGCTACCCCGCGGGTAGTGAGACCCAGTACTTC.